These 31 T cell receptor beta chains originate from one sample sequenced in a study. TCRdb processed the RT-PCR reads anew with MiXCR; each CDR3 protein has one entry. The profile shows about 680,000 distinct CDR3 sequences, approximately 15% of them singletons. The sequenced sample was memory CD4+ T cells from blood. These receptors were obtained from a female donor in good health, serving as a healthy control.

In its sample, this clonotype was seen a few times. The chain links TRBV5-1 to TRBJ2-2; D possibly uses TRBD1 or TRBD2 (6 bases each). The length of the CDR3 is 17 residues. V lost 3 bases, J lost 3 bases, and 18 bases lay in between. Germline loops: CDR1 SGHRS, CDR2 YFSETQ. The CDR3 DNA sequence: TGCGCCAGCAGCTCGGGGGCGGGCAGCGGCCACACCGGGGAGCTGTTTTTT. It translates to CASSSGAGSGHTGELFF.

This chain joins TRBV19 and TRBJ2-7, with 14 bases identical to TRBD2. Germline trimming cut 6 bases from V and 4 bases from J; bases unmatched to any gene: 8. The CDR3 totals 16 residues. Germline V gives CDR1 LNHDA, CDR2 SQIVND (reference sequence). The CDR3 is CASSLPGLAGVYEQYF. Here the CDR3 DNA reads TGTGCCAGTAGCCTCCCGGGACTAGCGGGAGTGTACGAGCAGTACTTC.

V and J are TRBV20-1 and TRBJ1-3, with TRBD1 matching over 8 bases. The CDR3 covers 18 residues. Per the germline V gene, CDR1 is DFQATT and CDR2 is SNEGSKA (reference sequence). The trim removed 5 bases at V and 8 bases at J, leaving 23 bases unmatched. CDR3 in DNA: TGCAGTGCTGGCGGGGTTCGGGCAGGGGGCTTGTTGGGACACACCATATATTTT. Translation: CSAGGVRAGGLLGHTIYF.

This clonotype turned up a few times. This chain links TRBV18 with TRBJ1-5, with D hard to call. The V gene lost 2 bases and the J gene lost 2 bases, with 16 bases spanning the gap. CDR1 and CDR2 (germline): KGHSH, LQKENI. The CDR3 contains 17 residues. The CDR3 bases are TGTGCCAGCTCACCAGTTCGGGGTAACGAAGGCAATCAGCCCCAGCATTTT. The encoded protein is CASSPVRGNEGNQPQHF.

The rearrangement uses TRBV6-2 or TRBV6-3 and TRBJ1-5; D is uncertain. CDR1 and CDR2 from the germline V gene are MNHEY and SVGEGT. V gave up 6 bases and J gave up 6 bases, with 12 bases separating them. CDR3 length equals 13 residues. The CDR3 region is CASRPDFFQPQHF. DNA for the CDR3: TGTGCCAGCAGACCTGATTTCTTTCAGCCCCAGCATTTT.

This clonotype was detected a few times. The chain couples TRBV11-2 to TRBJ1-6; D gene ambiguous. This CDR3 has 14 residues. CDR1 is SGHAT, CDR2 FQNNGV, per germline. Deletions cut 0 bases from V and 5 bases from J, with 5 bases between. The CDR3 DNA follows: TGTGCCAGCAGCTTAGATTGGGATAATTCACCCCTCCACTTT. It encodes CASSLDWDNSPLHF.

In this sample, this clonotype turned up a few times. This sequence joins TRBV5-1 and TRBJ2-3, with D unresolved. The V end was cut by 1 base, the J end by 1 base, with 19 bases between. Germline assignment: CDR1 SGHRS and CDR2 YFSETQ. CDR3 length: 18 residues. This chain's CDR3 is CASSLNGPNPGGTDTQYF. CDR3 bases: TGCGCCAGCAGCTTGAATGGACCCAACCCCGGAGGCACAGATACGCAGTATTTT.

The CDR3 DNA is TGTGCCAGCAGGTCCCACGGACAGGGAGCCTACGAGCAGTACTTC. Translation gives CASRSHGQGAYEQYF. This chain joins TRBV5-5 and TRBJ2-7; 8 nucleotides line up with TRBD1. This CDR3 is built from 15 residues. J gave up 2 bases and V 5 bases, and 9 bases lay outside the gene matches. The V gene's germline CDR1 is SGHKS and CDR2 YYEKEE (reference sequence).

The chain links TRBV25-1 to TRBJ2-3, with TRBD2 as a possible D gene (5 bases). The length of the CDR3 is 14 residues. The V and J ends lost 2 bases and 6 bases respectively, with 12 bases between them. Germline CDR1 and CDR2: MGHDK and SYGVNS. The CDR3 nucleotides read TGTGCCAGCAGTGAAGGAGGAGTGCCGGATACGCAGTATTTT. It yields the protein CASSEGGVPDTQYF.

The rearrangement uses TRBV11-2 and TRBJ2-4; a possible D gene is TRBD1 (5 bases). The germline CDR1 and CDR2 sequences are SGHAT and FQNNGV. Trimming took 0 bases from V and 13 from J, leaving 19 bases between them. The CDR3 sequence is 15 residues long. The CDR3 nucleotides read TGTGCCAGCAGCTTAGACCCGCGCAGGGTCAATGAGCAGTACTTC. Protein sequence: CASSLDPRRVNEQYF.

V is TRBV27 and J is TRBJ1-3, with TRBD1 matching 8 bases. CDR1 and CDR2 (germline): MNHEY, SMNVEV (reference sequence). This CDR3 has 14 residues. With V trimmed by 6 bases and J by 4 bases, 5 bases remained unmatched. The CDR3 sequence is CASSQGQVGNTIYF. CDR3 nucleotide sequence: TGTGCCAGCAGCCAGGGACAGGTCGGAAACACCATATATTTT.

The gene calls are TRBV12-3 or TRBV12-4 and TRBJ1-1, with D uncertain. This CDR3 region has 12 residues. Between the trimmed V and J ends, which lost 6 bases and 6 bases, there was a span of 11 bases. The CDR3 loop reads CASSLGRAEAFF. In DNA, the CDR3 is TGTGCCAGCAGCCTGGGGAGGGCTGAAGCTTTCTTT.

This clonotype was detected a few times. The CDR3 region is CASTRTANSYEQYF. CDR3 coding DNA: TGTGCCAGCACCCGGACCGCCAACTCCTACGAGCAGTACTTC. This sequence joins TRBV25-1 and TRBJ2-7; unclear D gene. The CDR3 has 14 residues. The V end was cut by 7 bases, the J end by 0 bases, with 13 bases between. In germline, CDR1 is MGHDK, CDR2 SYGVNS.

This chain joins TRBV7-9 and TRBJ1-2; 8 nucleotides agree with TRBD1. The CDR3 consists of 11 residues. The V gene's germline CDR1 is SEHNR and CDR2 FQNEAQ (reference sequence). The ends lost 5 bases at V and 11 bases at J; junction bases unmatched: 4. As DNA, the CDR3 is TGTGCCAGCAGCACAGACAGGGGATACACCTTC. Its protein is CASSTDRGYTF.

V usage is TRBV7-2 and J usage is TRBJ2-7; tentative D call: TRBD1 (6 bases). CDR3 size: 14 residues. The germline V gene encodes CDR1 SGHTA and CDR2 FQGNSA. The germline V and J ends were trimmed by 5 bases and 3 bases, with 14 bases remaining between them. Written as DNA, the CDR3 is TGTGCCAGCAGCCGCACAGGACAGAACTACGAGCAGTACTTC. Translation: CASSRTGQNYEQYF.

In its sample, this clonotype was seen a few times. The J gene is TRBJ1-6, the V gene TRBV5-1; a weak D match, TRBD1 (6 bases). This CDR3 has 16 residues. Germline loops: CDR1 SGHRS, CDR2 YFSETQ. V was shortened by 4 bases and J by 4 bases, with 15 bases between the two germline ends. The CDR3 DNA follows: TGCGCCAGCAGCCCGACGACAGGAACGTATAATTCACCCCTCCACTTT. Protein product: CASSPTTGTYNSPLHF.

This clonotype was observed many times. CDR3 residues: CSARVPGWDFGEKLFF. CDR3 nucleotide sequence: TGCAGTGCTAGAGTCCCGGGATGGGATTTTGGGGAAAAACTGTTTTTT. This chain links TRBV20-1 with TRBJ1-4; D is unclear. Per germline, CDR1 DFQATT and CDR2 SNEGSKA (reference sequence). The V and J ends lost 1 base and 8 bases respectively, with 20 bases between them. The CDR3 is 16 residues long.

This clonotype was seen more than once but under ten times. A read error may produce the germline difference seen at one junction end. The chain combines TRBV20-1 with TRBJ1-2; D remains unclear. CDR1 is DFQATT and CDR2 is SNEGSKA in the germline V gene (reference sequence). The CDR3 consists of 14 residues. In DNA form, the CDR3 reads TGCAGTGCTGGAGAAAGGGTATCGGAATCTGGCTACACCTTC. Residues: CSAGERVSESGYTF.

This clonotype was counted at least ten times. This rearrangement joins TRBV24-1 to TRBJ2-1; TRBD1 might be the D (5 bases). The CDR3 sequence is 15 residues long. V was clipped by 1 base and J by 5 bases, with 11 bases between them. Germline CDR1 is KGHDR and CDR2 is SFDVKD. For the CDR3, the DNA is TGTGCCACCAGTGATTTATGGCAGGGTAACAATGAGCAGTTCTTC. Residues: CATSDLWQGNNEQFF.

This clonotype has more than one count but fewer than ten. The chain recombines TRBV5-8 with TRBJ1-1, with a possible D match to TRBD1 (5 bases). With 0 bases removed from V and 4 bases from J, the gap between germline ends came to 10 bases. CDR1 is SGHTS, CDR2 YDEGEE, per germline. The CDR3 has 14 amino acids. This chain's CDR3 is CASSLGEGPTEAFF. CDR3 DNA: TGTGCCAGCAGCTTGGGAGAGGGACCCACTGAAGCTTTCTTT. Supplemented by reference TRBV5-8 and TRBJ1-1, the full variable domain reads EAGVTQSPTHLIKTRGQQATLRCSPISGHTSVYWYQQALGLGLQFLLWYDEGEERNRGNFPPRFSGRQFPNYSSELNVNALELEDSALYLCASSLGEGPTEAFFGQGTRLTVV.

This clonotype was counted only a few times. The chain links TRBV20-1 to TRBJ2-7, with D tentatively TRBD1 (5 bases). V was trimmed by 5 bases and J by 4 bases, leaving 15 bases between them. Germline-derived CDR1 and CDR2 are DFQATT and SNEGSKA (reference sequence). This CDR3 comprises 13 residues. The CDR3 DNA reads as TGCAGTGCTGACAGACCCGACTCGTACGAGCAGTACTTC. Translation: CSADRPDSYEQYF.

This sequence joins TRBV6-2 or TRBV6-3 and TRBJ1-4; D call uncertain. Per germline, CDR1 MNHEY and CDR2 SVGEGT. Trimming removed 0 bases at V and 4 bases at J, with 12 bases between. There are 16 residues in the CDR3. CDR3 in DNA: TGTGCCAGCAGTTACTCGACGGGGAAACTTAATGAAAAACTGTTTTTT. Protein product: CASSYSTGKLNEKLFF.

This clonotype came up many times. This sequence joins TRBV12-3 or TRBV12-4 and TRBJ2-1, with D unclear. The ends were cut back, 6 bases at V and 12 bases at J, with 15 bases in the middle. This CDR3 has 12 residues. The CDR3: CASRFADGWQFF. The CDR3, as DNA: TGTGCCAGCAGATTTGCTGACGGGTGGCAGTTCTTC.

This clonotype has ten or more counts. The genes are TRBV27 and TRBJ1-1; D gene unclear. Deletions cut 6 bases from V and 0 bases from J, with 8 bases between. The CDR3 has 13 amino acids. CDR1 is MNHEY, CDR2 SMNVEV, per germline (reference sequence). The CDR3 nucleotides are TGTGCCAGCAGGTGGCAGCTGAACACTGAAGCTTTCTTT. It codes for CASRWQLNTEAFF.

This clonotype turned up a few times. This chain joins TRBV6-5 and TRBJ2-1; 9 nucleotides line up with TRBD2. The V and J ends lost 0 bases and 7 bases, in that order; junction bases with no gene match: 7. The CDR3 has 16 amino acids. The germline V gene encodes CDR1 MNHEY and CDR2 SVGAGI. CDR3 coding DNA: TGTGCCAGCAGTTACTCGGCTAGCGGGAAGTGGAATGAGCAGTTCTTC. It is translated as CASSYSASGKWNEQFF.

Regarding this clonotype: Here the CDR3 omits its conserved ending phenylalanine or tryptophan, so a read error is the likely source. DNA of the CDR3: TGTGCCAGCAGAGGACCCCCGGGACAGGGCGCCCACGAGCAGTACTGC. This codes for CASRGPPGQGAHEQYC. The chain combines TRBV28 with TRBJ2-7, with 9 bases lining up with TRBD1. V trimming: 6 bases; J trimming: 5 bases; junction bases outside the gene matches: 14. This CDR3 has 16 residues. Germline V gene lookup returns CDR1 MDHEN and CDR2 SYDVKM.

In its sample, this clonotype was seen a few times. V gene TRBV3-1 combines with J gene TRBJ1-5; perhaps TRBD1 as D (6 bases). V dropped 1 base and J dropped 2 bases, with 21 bases sitting between them. CDR1 is LGHDT, CDR2 YNNKEL, per germline (reference sequence). This CDR3 is built from 19 residues. CDR3 DNA sequence: TGTGCCAGCAGCCAAGCCCGGGACATTGGCTGGATGGGCAATCAGCCCCAGCATTTT. Its protein product is CASSQARDIGWMGNQPQHF.

This clonotype appeared a few times. J is TRBJ2-1 and V is TRBV11-2; no reliable D call. Trimming removed 3 bases at V and 2 bases at J, with 8 bases between. Germline-derived CDR1 and CDR2 are SGHAT and FQNNGV. CDR3 length: 14 amino acids. The CDR3 reads CASSFDVTYNEQFF. The CDR3 bases are TGTGCCAGCAGCTTTGACGTAACCTACAATGAGCAGTTCTTC. Full variable domain (rest looked up from reference TRBV11-2 and TRBJ2-1): EAGVAQSPRYKIIEKRQSVAFWCNPISGHATLYWYQQILGQGPKLLIQFQNNGVVDDSQLPKDRFSAERLKGVDSTLKIQPAKLEDSAVYLCASSFDVTYNEQFFGPGTRLTVL.

V is TRBV28 and J is TRBJ1-4, with D possibly matching TRBD1 (6 bases). Germline values: CDR1 MDHEN, CDR2 SYDVKM. V dropped 4 bases and J dropped 7 bases, with 13 bases sitting between them. The CDR3 length is 14 residues. For the CDR3, the DNA is TGTGCCAGCAGTTCAGGACAGATGATTGAAAAACTGTTTTTT. Protein: CASSSGQMIEKLFF.

This clonotype was observed a few times. CDR3 residues: CASSLVVGTGYTF. The CDR3 nucleotides are TGTGCCAGCAGCTTGGTAGTGGGGACCGGCTACACCTTC. The chain employs TRBV5-6 and TRBJ1-2, with D maybe TRBD1 (5 bases). The germline CDR1 and CDR2 sequences are SGHDT and YYEEEE. Trimming took 0 bases from V and 8 from J, leaving 11 bases between them. There are 13 residues in the CDR3.

J is TRBJ2-3 and V is TRBV5-4, with 8 bases matching TRBD2. The length of the CDR3 is 16 residues. CDR1 SGHNT and CDR2 YYREEE come from the germline V gene (reference sequence). V lost 6 bases, J lost 0 bases, and 9 bases stayed unmatched. The CDR3 nucleotides are TGTGCCAGCACCCCACGGGGGGGGTTGAGCACAGATACGCAGTATTTT. Its protein product is CASTPRGGLSTDTQYF.